This T cell receptor (beta chain) emerged from a study of blood T cell repertoires in COVID-19. The wider study: Samples came from the United States, Italy and Spain, spanning acute and convalescent COVID-19. The analysed material was cDNA or gDNA that came from T cells, B-cell-depleted T cells, or PBMCs.

V shed 5 bases and J 3 bases; nucleotides not matched to a gene: 14. Germline V gene data show CDR1 as SGHNT and CDR2 as YENEEA. The CDR3 sequence is 17 residues long. Per the study methods: Counts of nucleated cells, estimated from reference gene primer amplification, were obtained. Assay: immunoSEQ multiplex PCR; the TCRdb copy retains only in-frame clones and omits some. For V, J and clone size, that table is used; D and trimming come from the DNA. The sample holds tens of thousands of clones; 86% are singletons and the top ten take around 7.8%. The TCR originated in a man aged 50-59 years with active COVID-19. The sequenced sample was peripheral blood. The J gene is TRBJ2-7, the V gene TRBV11-3; 9 bases map to TRBD2. CDR3: CASSPGRAGGYNYEQYF. The CDR3 region has the DNA TGTGCCAGCAGCCCCGGGAGAGCGGGGGGCTACAACTACGAGCAGTACTTC. Supplemented by reference TRBV11-3 and TRBJ2-7, the full variable domain reads EAGVVQSPRYKIIEKKQPVAFWCNPISGHNTLYWYLQNLGQGPELLIRYENEEAVDDSQLPKDRFSAERLKGVDSTLKIQPAELGDSAVYLCASSPGRAGGYNYEQYFGPGTRLTVT.